This record looks at one T cell receptor beta chain sequence and its context. This sample is part of a study of shared clonotypes between healthy human individuals. For the study at large: The people who gave samples were a couple of women and a few men aged 18 to 49. Used for every donor were three CD4 naive, three CD4 memory, two CD8 naive and one CD8 memory plate.

Trimming removed 2 bases at V and 7 bases at J, with 6 bases between. From germline, CDR1 is SGHAT and CDR2 FQNNGV. The length of the CDR3 is 11 residues. The method was immunoSEQ multiplex PCR; TCRdb's version includes in-frame clones alone and lacks a portion of them. The sample carries some 2,000,000 clones, roughly 94% recorded once. Naive-designated CD8 cells lacked CD45RO, were positively enriched for CCR7, and omitted terminally differentiated effector memory CD45RA+ cells. The donor cohort consisted entirely of Caucasian adults residing in Nashville, Tennessee. This sequence was found in a man between 18 and 29 years old in good health. The chain carries TRBV11-2 and TRBJ2-7; D unclear. Sequencing was performed on naive CD8+ T cells sorted from blood. DNA for the CDR3: TGTGCCAGCAGCTTATTACGGGAGCAGTACTTC. This codes for CASSLLREQYF. Full variable domain (remainder filled in from reference TRBV11-2 and TRBJ2-7): EAGVAQSPRYKIIEKRQSVAFWCNPISGHATLYWYQQILGQGPKLLIQFQNNGVVDDSQLPKDRFSAERLKGVDSTLKIQPAKLEDSAVYLCASSLLREQYFGPGTRLTVT.